The 7 T cell receptor beta chains reported below all come from one sample, sequenced in a study of a mutant IDH1 vaccine in newly diagnosed glioma. These receptors have no known antigen. Generated by immunoSEQ multiplex PCR, the TCRdb table keeps only in-frame clones and is missing some. The sample records approximately 76,000 clones, more than 85% being singletons. Time point meaning: week 5, during vaccination. In every dose of vaccine, 300 ug of mutant IDH1 20-mer peptide was given alongside topical imiquimod. Sequencing used PBMCs, obtained from a glioma patient whose treatment included an IDH1 peptide vaccine. The receptors derive from a woman between 45 and 65 years old with glioma.

The chain links TRBV7-8 to TRBJ2-1; 14 bases are shared with TRBD2. Per the germline V gene, CDR1 is SGHVS and CDR2 is FQNEAQ. CDR3 length: 19 amino acids. V shed 7 bases, J shed 3 bases, and the junction held 14 bases outside the gene matches. The CDR3 DNA sequence: TGTGCCAGCACTCCGGGACTAGCGGGAGCAGCTGGAGTCTACAATGAGCAGTTCTTC. It encodes CASTPGLAGAAGVYNEQFF.

V is TRBV2 and J is TRBJ2-1; no definite D call. The CDR3 has 13 amino acids. Germline V lookup: CDR1 SNHLY, CDR2 FYNNEI. V was trimmed by 10 bases and J by 0 bases, leaving 10 bases between them. CDR3 in amino acids: CATARSSYNEQFF. In DNA, the CDR3 is TGTGCCACGGCCAGGAGCTCCTACAATGAGCAGTTCTTC.

CDR3 sequence reads: CASSESRQLGEKLFF. The DNA of the CDR3 is TGCGCCAGCAGTGAGTCTAGGCAGTTAGGCGAAAAACTGTTTTTT. The chain carries TRBV10-2 and TRBJ1-4, with D unresolved. Germline-derived CDR1 and CDR2 are WSHSY and SAAADI. The CDR3 runs to 15 residues. The V end lost 0 bases, the J end lost 8 bases, and 13 bases lay between the germline ends.

The gene calls are TRBV5-4 and TRBJ2-1, with TRBD1 identical over 7 bases. The CDR3 is made up of 16 amino acids. Germline assignment: CDR1 SGHNT and CDR2 YYREEE (reference sequence). The V and J ends lost 3 bases and 2 bases, in that order; junction bases with no gene match: 8. The CDR3 nucleotides are TGTGCCAGCAGCTCCCCAGGGGGAGAGACCTACAATGAGCAGTTCTTC. Its translation: CASSSPGGETYNEQFF. Complete variable domain (other parts from reference TRBV5-4 and TRBJ2-1): ETGVTQSPTHLIKTRGQQVTLRCSSQSGHNTVSWYQQALGQGPQFIFQYYREEENGRGNFPPRFSGLQFPNYSSELNVNALELDDSALYLCASSSPGGETYNEQFFGPGTRLTVL.

This chain uses TRBV5-4 with TRBJ2-7, with D perhaps TRBD2 (6 bases). V gave up 5 bases and J gave up 1 base, with 10 bases separating them. The germline CDR1 and CDR2 sequences are SGHNT and YYREEE (reference sequence). The CDR3 loop spans 13 amino acids. Here the CDR3 DNA reads TGTGCCAGCAGTAGCGGTCATTCCTACGAGCAGTACTTC. Its protein is CASSSGHSYEQYF.

This clone has only one observation. This chain links TRBV5-1 with TRBJ2-1; 7 nucleotides match TRBD1. CDR3 size: 13 residues. Germline V gene lookup returns CDR1 SGHRS and CDR2 YFSETQ. Losses at the gene ends were 4 bases for V and 7 bases for J; bases not matched to a gene: 5. CDR3 sequence reads: CASSQTGKNEQFF. The CDR3 coding sequence is TGCGCCAGCAGCCAGACAGGGAAGAATGAGCAGTTCTTC.

The chain employs TRBV7-3 and TRBJ2-5; 7 positions agree with TRBD1. Trimming took 4 bases from V and 0 from J; bases not matched to a gene: 5. Germline V gene sequence: CDR1 SGHTA, CDR2 FQGTGA. The CDR3 consists of 15 residues. The CDR3 DNA is TGTGCCAGCAGCTCCCCGGGACAGAACCAAGAGACCCAGTACTTC. Its translation: CASSSPGQNQETQYF. Supplemented by reference TRBV7-3 and TRBJ2-5, the full variable domain reads GAGVSQTPSNKVTEKGKYVELRCDPISGHTALYWYRQSLGQGPEFLIYFQGTGAADDSGLPNDRFFAVRPEGSVSTLKIQRTERGDSAVYLCASSSPGQNQETQYFGPGTRLLVL.